The subject of this entry is one T cell receptor beta chain. The PCR had 60 Vbeta and 13 Jbeta primers. Method: immunoSEQ multiplex PCR; TCRdb's copy keeps in-frame clones and lacks some. The table records about 160,000 clones, 70% to 80% of them present only once. This entry comes from a study of cytomegalovirus exposure and HLA in healthy donors. This CDR3 is 14 amino acids long. Between the trimmed V and J ends, which lost 2 bases and 3 bases, there was a span of 14 bases. CDR1 and CDR2 (germline): GTSNPN, SVGIG (reference sequence). The rearrangement links TRBV30 to TRBJ2-7; D may be TRBD2 (5 bases). Sequences were obtained from PBMCs. This TCR derives from a middle-aged man in good health and CMV-seropositive. CDR3 region: CAWSRTLGLYEQYF. CDR3 nucleotides: TGTGCCTGGAGTCGTACATTAGGACTCTACGAGCAGTACTTC. The complete variable domain, with remaining parts taken from reference TRBV30 and TRBJ2-7, reads SQTIHQWPATLVQPVGSPLSLECTVEGTSNPNLYWYRQAAGRGLQLLFYSVGIGQISSEVPQNLSASRPQDRQFILSSKKLLLSDSGFYLCAWSRTLGLYEQYFGPGTRLTVT.